A single sample is the source of the 20 T cell receptor beta chains below, sequenced in a study of a mutant IDH1 vaccine in newly diagnosed glioma. Time point: week 35, safety follow-up. With topical imiquimod, each dose of the vaccine consisted of 300 ug of mutant IDH1 20-mer peptide. Generated by immunoSEQ multiplex PCR, the TCRdb table keeps only in-frame clones and is missing some. The repertoire holds about 55,000 clones, with around four fifths as singletons. These receptors' antigens are unknown. Material: PBMCs, obtained from a glioma patient whose treatment included an IDH1 peptide vaccine. These receptors were obtained from a woman younger than 30 with glioma.

The V call is TRBV6-6, the J call TRBJ1-5; no definite D call. Germline values: CDR1 MNHNY, CDR2 SVGAGI (reference sequence). Trimming removed 4 bases from V and 6 bases from J, with 16 bases in between. The CDR3 contains 15 residues. The CDR3 coding sequence is TGTGCCAGCAGTTTAGCTTGGACCTCGGGTCAGCCCCAGCATTTT. Protein sequence: CASSLAWTSGQPQHF.

The chain combines TRBV13 with TRBJ2-3; 8 nucleotides align to TRBD2. The CDR3 totals 15 residues. Germline assignment: CDR1 PRHDT and CDR2 FYEKMQ (reference sequence). The ends lost 0 bases at V and 6 bases at J; junction bases unmatched: 5. CDR3 sequence (DNA): TGTGCCAGCAGCTTAGGCGGGAGGGATGGGGATACGCAGTATTTT. The encoded protein is CASSLGGRDGDTQYF.

The CDR3 sequence is CASSPLRGSEKLFF. Here the CDR3 DNA reads TGTGCCAGCAGTCCCCTCAGGGGTAGTGAAAAACTGTTTTTT. The V call is TRBV6-5, the J call TRBJ1-4; D is perhaps TRBD1 (6 bases). The CDR3 extends over 14 amino acids. V was clipped by 5 bases and J by 7 bases, with 14 bases between them. Germline V lookup: CDR1 MNHEY, CDR2 SVGAGI.

The chain is built from TRBV5-1 and TRBJ1-2; TRBD1 matches at 7 bases. V trimming: 4 bases; J trimming: 2 bases; junction bases outside the gene matches: 8. CDR1 and CDR2 (germline): SGHRS, YFSETQ. CDR3 length: 15 amino acids. Here the CDR3 DNA reads TGCGCCAGCAGCCTCGACCGGGGACAGAACTATGGCTACACCTTC. Its protein is CASSLDRGQNYGYTF.

DNA of the CDR3: TGTGCCAGTAGTTCCTCCGGGACTAGCATTTGGAATGAGCAGTTCTTC. It yields the protein CASSSSGTSIWNEQFF. The V call is TRBV19, the J call TRBJ2-1; 9 bases are a match to TRBD2. Germline CDR1 LNHDA, CDR2 SQIVND (reference sequence). With V trimmed by 5 bases and J by 7 bases, 12 bases remained unmatched. This CDR3 spans 16 amino acids.

This sequence joins TRBV6-4 and TRBJ2-7; 10 nucleotides align to TRBD2. The germline V gene encodes CDR1 MRHNA and CDR2 SNTAGT. After removal of 3 bases from V and 0 bases from J, the junction contained 2 bases not matched to a gene. CDR3 size: 15 residues. CDR3 protein: CASSELAGSSYEQYF. DNA of the CDR3: TGTGCCAGCAGTGAACTAGCGGGGAGCTCCTACGAGCAGTACTTC.

V usage is TRBV2 and J usage is TRBJ2-3; 8 nucleotides agree with TRBD2. The junction had 6 bases not matched to a gene; V was cut back by 4 bases and J by 3 bases. Germline V gene lookup returns CDR1 SNHLY and CDR2 FYNNEI. The CDR3 has 15 residues. In nucleotides, the CDR3 is TGTGCCAGCAGTGGGACGGGGGGGTGGACAGATACGCAGTATTTT. Protein sequence: CASSGTGGWTDTQYF.

V is TRBV7-2 and J is TRBJ2-7, with D tentatively TRBD1 (5 bases). Germline-derived CDR1 and CDR2 are SGHTA and FQGNSA. The germline V and J ends were trimmed by 1 base and 3 bases, with 13 bases remaining between them. The CDR3 is 15 residues long. DNA of the CDR3: TGTGCCAGCAGCTTAGAAAAGGGGCCCTTCTACGAGCAGTACTTC. Translation gives CASSLEKGPFYEQYF.

J is TRBJ2-7 and V is TRBV29-1, with D maybe TRBD2 (6 bases). The length of the CDR3 is 13 residues. V dropped 4 bases and J dropped 3 bases, with 13 bases sitting between them. CDR1 and CDR2 from the germline V gene are SQVTM and ANQGSEA. CDR3 coding DNA: TGCAGCGTTGTTGGTAGCGGAATCTACGAGCAGTACTTC. Translation: CSVVGSGIYEQYF.

V is TRBV4-3 and J is TRBJ1-6, with 11 bases matching TRBD1. There are 16 residues in the CDR3. Germline V gene sequence: CDR1 LGHNA, CDR2 YSLEER. The ends lost 0 bases at V and 9 bases at J; junction bases unmatched: 4. The CDR3 nucleotides read TGCGCCAGCAGCCAAGATAGGGGGACAGGGGGTTCACCCCTCCACTTT. The encoded protein is CASSQDRGTGGSPLHF.

Only a few counts were recorded for this clone. The CDR3 DNA reads as TGTGCCAGCAGCTTGGGGGGCCTTAGGGGGACGCAGTATTTT. Encoded protein: CASSLGGLRGTQYF. This rearrangement joins TRBV7-8 to TRBJ2-3; the D gene could be TRBD1 or TRBD2 (6 bases each). V lost 3 bases to trimming and J lost 9 bases, with 16 bases between them. This CDR3 has 14 residues. Germline loops: CDR1 SGHVS, CDR2 FQNEAQ.

The chain links TRBV27 to TRBJ1-2, with D perhaps matching TRBD1 (6 bases). The V gene's germline CDR1 is MNHEY and CDR2 SMNVEV (reference sequence). The CDR3 runs 12 residues. Trimming left V 6 bases short and J 6 bases short, with 11 bases between. The CDR3 coding sequence is TGTGCCAGCAGAGGGGGGCGAGATGGCTACACCTTC. Protein: CASRGGRDGYTF.

CDR3 nucleotides: TGTGCCAGCTCTTCCGGGACAGATACGCAGTATTTT. Residues: CASSSGTDTQYF. The chain employs TRBV18 and TRBJ2-3; unclear D gene. CDR1 KGHSH and CDR2 LQKENI come from the germline V gene. Trimming took off 6 bases at V and 3 bases at J, with 7 bases between the two ends. CDR3 length: 12 residues. Based on the CDR3 plus reference TRBV18 and TRBJ2-3, the full variable domain is NAGVMQNPRHLVRRRGQEARLRCSPMKGHSHVYWYRQLPEEGLKFMVYLQKENIIDESGMPKERFSAEFPKEGPSILRIQQVVRGDSAAYFCASSSGTDTQYFGPGTRLTVL.

This chain links TRBV9 with TRBJ2-5, with 12 positions matching TRBD2. The V gene end was trimmed by 0 bases and the J gene end by 3 bases; junction bases not matched to a gene: 0. This CDR3 is built from 15 residues. Germline CDR1 and CDR2: SGDLS and YYNGEE. CDR3 nucleotide sequence: TGTGCCAGCAGCGTAGGACTAGCGGGGGAAGAGACCCAGTACTTC. Its translation is CASSVGLAGEETQYF. Full variable domain (missing parts from reference TRBV9 and TRBJ2-5): DSGVTQTPKHLITATGQRVTLRCSPRSGDLSVYWYQQSLDQGLQFLIQYYNGEERAKGNILERFSAQQFPDLHSELNLSSLELGDSALYFCASSVGLAGEETQYFGPGTRLLVL.

The chain combines TRBV27 with TRBJ2-3; perhaps TRBD1 as D (5 bases). The ends were cut back, 6 bases at V and 4 bases at J, with 8 bases in the middle. This CDR3 is built from 12 residues. Germline CDR1 is MNHEY and CDR2 is SMNVEV (reference sequence). Written as DNA, the CDR3 is TGTGCCAGCAGCCCAGGGTCAGATACGCAGTATTTT. It yields the protein CASSPGSDTQYF.

This sequence joins TRBV7-6 and TRBJ1-6; D is perhaps TRBD1 (5 bases). CDR1 and CDR2 (germline): SGHVS, FNYEAQ. Trimming removed 5 bases at V and 9 bases at J, with 17 bases between. The CDR3 covers 15 residues. The CDR3 DNA sequence: TGTGCCAGCAGCCTAGGGCCGCAGGGAGGTTCACCCCTCCACTTT. Protein: CASSLGPQGGSPLHF.

This chain joins TRBV4-1 and TRBJ1-3, with D tentatively TRBD1 (6 bases). This CDR3 has 14 residues. Per the germline V gene, CDR1 is MGHRA and CDR2 is YSYEKL. V lost 1 base, J lost 7 bases, and 11 bases lay in between. The CDR3 here is CASSQAGVRNTIYF. The CDR3 DNA follows: TGCGCCAGCAGCCAAGCAGGGGTTAGGAACACCATATATTTT.

As regards this clone: The same CDR3 also results from other DNA sequences found in this sample. The CDR3 DNA reads as TGCGCCAGCAGCACAGGGTACACTGAAGCTTTCTTT. Its protein product is CASSTGYTEAFF. V usage is TRBV5-1 and J usage is TRBJ1-1; tentative D call: TRBD1 (6 bases). The CDR3 sequence is 12 residues long. V lost 4 bases and J lost 3, with 7 bases in between. From germline, CDR1 is SGHRS and CDR2 YFSETQ.

The chain combines TRBV7-2 with TRBJ2-3; 12 bases agree with TRBD2. Germline CDR1 reads SGHTA; CDR2 reads FQGNSA. This CDR3 is built from 15 residues. Germline trimming cut 5 bases from V and 5 bases from J; bases unmatched to any gene: 5. CDR3 region: CASSRQLAGGDTQYF. The CDR3 DNA is TGTGCCAGCAGCCGACAACTAGCGGGGGGAGATACGCAGTATTTT. Full variable domain (rest looked up from reference TRBV7-2 and TRBJ2-3): GAGVSQSPSNKVTEKGKDVELRCDPISGHTALYWYRQSLGQGLEFLIYFQGNSAPDKSGLPSDRFSAERTGGSVSTLTIQRTQQEDSAVYLCASSRQLAGGDTQYFGPGTRLTVL.

The rearrangement links TRBV25-1 to TRBJ1-2; D might be TRBD1 (5 bases). V gave up 1 base and J gave up 4 bases, with 13 bases separating them. This CDR3 is 15 amino acids long. The germline gives CDR1 MGHDK, CDR2 SYGVNS. The CDR3 reads CASSEWGVSLYGYTF. The CDR3 DNA is TGTGCCAGCAGTGAATGGGGGGTATCCCTCTATGGCTACACCTTC.